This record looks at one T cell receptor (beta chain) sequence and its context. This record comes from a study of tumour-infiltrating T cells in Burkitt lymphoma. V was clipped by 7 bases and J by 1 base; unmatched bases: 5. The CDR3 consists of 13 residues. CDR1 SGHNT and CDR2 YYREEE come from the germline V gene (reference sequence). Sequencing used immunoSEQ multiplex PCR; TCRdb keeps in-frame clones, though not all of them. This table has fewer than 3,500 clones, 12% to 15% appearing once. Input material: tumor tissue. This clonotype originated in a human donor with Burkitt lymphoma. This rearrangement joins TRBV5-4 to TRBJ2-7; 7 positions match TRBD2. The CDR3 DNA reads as TGTGCCAGCGCGCGGGAGCCGTCCTACGAGCAGTACTTC. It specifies CASAREPSYEQYF.